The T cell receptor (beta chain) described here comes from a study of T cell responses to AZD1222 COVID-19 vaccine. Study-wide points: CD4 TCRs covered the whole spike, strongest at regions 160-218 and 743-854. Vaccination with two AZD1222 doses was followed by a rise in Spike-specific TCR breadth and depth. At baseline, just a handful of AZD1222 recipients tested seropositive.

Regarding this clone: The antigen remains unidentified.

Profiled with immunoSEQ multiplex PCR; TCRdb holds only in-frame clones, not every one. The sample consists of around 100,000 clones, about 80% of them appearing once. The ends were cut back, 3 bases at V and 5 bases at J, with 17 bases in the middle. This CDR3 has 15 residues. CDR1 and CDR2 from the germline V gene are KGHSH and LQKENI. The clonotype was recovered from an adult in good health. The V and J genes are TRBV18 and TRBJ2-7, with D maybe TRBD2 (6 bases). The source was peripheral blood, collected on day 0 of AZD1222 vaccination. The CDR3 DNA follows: TGTGCCAGCTCACCTTACTCGGGGGAAGGTAACGAGCAGTACTTC. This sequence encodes CASSPYSGEGNEQYF.